This T cell receptor beta chain emerged from a study of cytomegalovirus exposure and HLA in healthy donors. Study outcomes and limitations: An Asian-associated ancestry cluster reportedly showed fewer N-insertions than the approximately 670-donor mean in a later analysis. CMV serostatus was the only immune exposure information that was available. A few CMV-associated chains proved CMV antigen-specific in vitro. What was likely a sequencing artifact was a cluster of highly shared sequence variants.

The primer mix had 60 Vbeta and 13 Jbeta primers. Repertoires were generated with immunoSEQ multiplex PCR, while TCRdb's copy carries only in-frame clones and drops some. The clone table shows about 160,000 clones, with the ten largest holding approximately 2.3%. Trimming shortened V by 2 bases and J by 0 bases, and 5 bases separated the two germline ends. The germline V gene has CDR1 SGDLS and CDR2 YYNGEE. CDR3 length: 13 residues. Regarding this clone: The target antigen is unknown.

The specimen sequenced was PBMCs. The chain is built from TRBV9 and TRBJ1-1; D is uncertain. The TCR was taken from a man in his thirties or forties in good health and CMV-seronegative. The DNA for the CDR3 is TGTGCCAGCAGCGTTTACTTGAACACTGAAGCTTTCTTT. Translation gives CASSVYLNTEAFF.